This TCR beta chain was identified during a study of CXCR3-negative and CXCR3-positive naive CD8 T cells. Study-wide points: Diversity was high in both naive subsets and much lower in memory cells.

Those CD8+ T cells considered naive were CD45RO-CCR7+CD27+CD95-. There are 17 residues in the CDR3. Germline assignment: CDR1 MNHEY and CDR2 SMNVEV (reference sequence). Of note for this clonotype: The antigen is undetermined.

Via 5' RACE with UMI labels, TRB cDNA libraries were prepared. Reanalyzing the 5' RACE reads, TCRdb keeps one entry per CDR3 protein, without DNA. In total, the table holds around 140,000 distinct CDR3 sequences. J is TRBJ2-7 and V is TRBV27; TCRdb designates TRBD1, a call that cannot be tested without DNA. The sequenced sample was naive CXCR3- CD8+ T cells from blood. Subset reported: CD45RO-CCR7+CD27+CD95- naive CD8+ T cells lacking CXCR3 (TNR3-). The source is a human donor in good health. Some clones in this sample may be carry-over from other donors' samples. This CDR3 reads CASRTPPGGAVIYEQYF.